This record looks at one T cell receptor beta chain sequence and its context. Its antigen is unidentified. Time point defined: patch test 1, 2 weeks after DPC sensitization. The treatment denotes: therapeutic diphenylcyclopropenone sensitization with weekly scalp DPC. Non-pregnant alopecia patients aged 18 to 70, suitable for DPC therapy. V gave up 0 bases and J gave up 17 bases, with 14 bases separating them. This CDR3 contains 13 residues. In germline, CDR1 is MNHEY, CDR2 SMNVEV (reference sequence). TCRdb re-called the RACE reads with MiXCR, one entry per CDR3 protein. The repertoire consists of fewer than 400,000 distinct CDR3 sequences, with approximately 6.3% occurring once and the leading ten covering 8.4%. The sample belongs to a study of human T cells and chemical hapten exposure. Study results and limitations: Versus controls, expanded TCRs had significantly more large CDR3 similarity clusters.

The sequencing used whole blood, collected in connection with sensitization to the hapten diphenylcyclopropenone (DPC). This chain connects TRBV27 to TRBJ1-6, with a possible D match to TRBD1 (6 bases). The sequence was collected from a woman between 18 and 29 years old with alopecia areata. Some clones in this sample may be carry-over from other donors' samples. The CDR3 bases are TGTGCCAGCAGTTTATCCGCCGGGACATTAGTCCACTTT. Its translation is CASSLSAGTLVHF.